The 8 T cell receptor beta chains below come from one sample, sequenced in a study of Ad26.COV2.S vaccination and SARS-CoV-2 variants. The treatment: around 19 received Ad26.COV2.S at low or high dose, single or two shots; about five received placebo; per-sample allocation not given. Each sample was drawn 63 days after the first injection (of vaccine or placebo). Measured with immunoSEQ multiplex PCR; TCRdb has only the in-frame clones, and not every one. The sample includes about 420,000 clones, approximately 87% seen only once; the top ten take less than 4.5%. The material was peripheral blood, obtained in a trial of Ad26.COV2.S vaccine versus placebo. All receptors come from a person between 18 and 60 years old who received the Ad26.COV2.S COVID-19 vaccine or a placebo.

The J gene is TRBJ2-1, the V gene TRBV29-1, with D perhaps matching TRBD1 or TRBD2 (7 bases each). The CDR3 runs 16 residues. Looked up from germline, CDR1 is SQVTM and CDR2 is ANQGSEA. V was trimmed by 3 bases and J by 5 bases, leaving 20 bases between them. CDR3 residues: CSVDLPGGARNNEQFF. CDR3 nucleotide sequence: TGCAGCGTTGACCTACCAGGGGGGGCGCGGAACAATGAGCAGTTCTTC.

The V and J genes are TRBV6-2 or TRBV6-3 and TRBJ2-5; maybe TRBD2 (6 bases). Trimming stripped 2 bases from V and 0 bases from J, with 16 bases between. The CDR3 covers 17 residues. The germline gives CDR1 MNHEY, CDR2 SVGEGT. The CDR3 DNA reads TGTGCCAGCAGTTACGGGGGAGGTGGTCTGTACCAAGAGACCCAGTACTTC. Its protein is CASSYGGGGLYQETQYF.

This clone was recorded a few times. V usage is TRBV4-3 and J usage is TRBJ1-2; D unresolved. V lost 0 bases and J 5 bases, leaving 13 bases between the germline ends. CDR1 and CDR2 from the germline V gene are LGHNA and YSLEER. The CDR3 length is 15 residues. CDR3 bases: TGCGCCAGCAGCCAAGACCCCCAGTGGGTGTATGGCTACACCTTC. It yields the protein CASSQDPQWVYGYTF.

The chain couples TRBV7-9 to TRBJ1-4; 9 positions agree with TRBD1. Germline V gives CDR1 SEHNR, CDR2 FQNEAQ (reference sequence). V trimming: 5 bases; J trimming: 8 bases; junction bases outside the gene matches: 9. The CDR3 has 15 amino acids. The CDR3, as DNA: TGTGCCAGCAGCCGTGACAGGGGGATTCAGGAAAAACTGTTTTTT. As protein: CASSRDRGIQEKLFF.

The chain employs TRBV5-1 and TRBJ1-2; a weak D match, TRBD1 (5 bases). This CDR3 region has 14 residues. V was trimmed by 0 bases and J by 2 bases, leaving 8 bases between them. Germline V gives CDR1 SGHRS, CDR2 YFSETQ. CDR3 amino acids: CASSLEGKNYGYTF. CDR3 nucleotide sequence: TGCGCCAGCAGCTTGGAGGGGAAGAACTATGGCTACACCTTC.

V usage is TRBV20-1 and J usage is TRBJ1-3; no clear D. Germline lookup yields CDR1 DFQATT and CDR2 SNEGSKA (reference sequence). CDR3 size: 11 residues. Trimming pared 7 bases from V and 0 bases from J, leaving 4 bases between. The CDR3, as DNA: TGCAGTGGGACCTCTGGAAACACCATATATTTT. As protein: CSGTSGNTIYF.

V is TRBV19 and J is TRBJ2-7; no definite D call. The V gene's germline CDR1 is LNHDA and CDR2 SQIVND (reference sequence). V gave up 1 base and J gave up 3 bases, with 10 bases separating them. This CDR3 contains 14 residues. The CDR3 DNA sequence: TGTGCCAGTAGTATAGGGACGGACGTCTACGAGCAGTACTTC. Protein product: CASSIGTDVYEQYF.

The chain combines TRBV6-2 or TRBV6-3 with TRBJ2-7; TRBD2 matches 12 bases. V lost 2 bases, J lost 0 bases, and 5 bases stayed unmatched. CDR1 MNHEY and CDR2 SVGEGT come from the germline V gene. This CDR3 contains 17 residues. CDR3 residues: CASSYELAGGHSYEQYF. The CDR3 coding sequence is TGTGCCAGCAGTTACGAACTAGCGGGGGGCCACTCCTACGAGCAGTACTTC.